Shown below are 3 T cell receptor beta chains from a single sample sequenced in a study of blood T cell repertoires in COVID-19. Assay: immunoSEQ multiplex PCR; the TCRdb copy retains only in-frame clones and omits some. The table records 150,000 to 200,000 clones, 84% of them present only once. Sequencing input: PBMCs or T cells enriched from blood (not recorded which). All receptors come from a woman in her 30s who had been exposed to COVID-19.

The chain is built from TRBV4-1 and TRBJ2-5; 7 nucleotides agree with TRBD2. This CDR3 spans 14 amino acids. J was trimmed by 1 base and V by 4 bases; bases with no gene match: 3. Germline CDR1 reads MGHRA; CDR2 reads YSYEKL. DNA of the CDR3: TGCGCCAGCAGCCTAGCTAGCGGCCAAGAGACCCAGTACTTC. Translating it yields CASSLASGQETQYF.

This clone has just one count. The junction departs from the called germline gene at one end, perhaps through a read error. V and J are TRBV4-3 and TRBJ1-2; D may be TRBD1 (6 bases). Germline values: CDR1 LGHNA, CDR2 YSLEER. CDR3 size: 13 residues. The CDR3 bases are TGCGCCAGCAGCACCTCCGCCGGGACACTCGGCCTCTTC. This translates into CASSTSAGTLGLF.

The sample holds one count of this clone. Mismatch with germline at one junction end may stem from a read error. The chain employs TRBV18 and TRBJ2-7; 7 bases agree with TRBD1. Germline CDR1 reads KGHSH; CDR2 reads LQKENI. The CDR3 extends over 13 amino acids. CDR3 bases: TGTGCCAGCTCACTGGGGACAGACTTATTGGGAGTCTTC. It yields the protein CASSLGTDLLGVF. The complete variable domain, with remaining parts taken from reference TRBV18 and TRBJ2-7, reads NAGVMQNPRHLVRRRGQEARLRCSPMKGHSHVYWYRQLPEEGLKFMVYLQKENIIDESGMPKERFSAEFPKEGPSILRIQQVVRGDSAAYFCASSLGTDLLGVFGPGTRLTVT.